Included here is one T cell receptor beta chain sequence, with context. Antigen specificity is unknown. Repertoires were generated with immunoSEQ multiplex PCR, while TCRdb's copy carries only in-frame clones and drops some. The table lists just over 2,000,000 clones, just under 95% of them singletons. Between the trimmed V and J ends, which lost 0 bases and 3 bases, there was a span of 6 bases. In germline, CDR1 is MGHRA, CDR2 YSYEKL. CDR3 length: 14 residues. These data are taken from a study of shared clonotypes between healthy human individuals. General study results and limits: Represented genetic and exposure-history diversity was restricted by having few donors. Generally, naive subsets (rather than memory subsets) showed larger estimated richness.

Positive CCR7 selection of CD45RO-negative cells yielded the naive CD8 cells, and terminally differentiated effector memory CD45RA+ cells were excluded. The donors were adults (healthy and HIV-negative) with no recent acute infections or vaccinations. Adult Caucasians living in Nashville, Tennessee made up all of the donors. This sequence was found in a man in his late teens or twenties in good health. This chain connects TRBV4-1 to TRBJ1-3; D uncertain. Sequenced sample: naive CD8+ T cells sorted from blood. CDR3 amino acids: CASSQDSIGNTIYF. The CDR3 DNA reads TGCGCCAGCAGCCAAGACAGTATTGGAAACACCATATATTTT.